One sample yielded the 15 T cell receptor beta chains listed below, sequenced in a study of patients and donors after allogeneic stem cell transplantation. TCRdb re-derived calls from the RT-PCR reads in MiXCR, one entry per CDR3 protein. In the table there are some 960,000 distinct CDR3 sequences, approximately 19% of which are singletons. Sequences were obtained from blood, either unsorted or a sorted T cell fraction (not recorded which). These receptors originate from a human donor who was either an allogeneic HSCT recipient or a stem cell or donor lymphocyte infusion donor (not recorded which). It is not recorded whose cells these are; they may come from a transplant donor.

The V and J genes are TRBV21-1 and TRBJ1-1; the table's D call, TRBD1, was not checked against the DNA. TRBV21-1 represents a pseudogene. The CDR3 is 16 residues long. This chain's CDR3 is CASSKLTGQMNTEAFF. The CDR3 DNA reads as TGTGCCAGCAGCAAGCTTACGGGACAGATGAACACTGAAGCTTTCTTT.

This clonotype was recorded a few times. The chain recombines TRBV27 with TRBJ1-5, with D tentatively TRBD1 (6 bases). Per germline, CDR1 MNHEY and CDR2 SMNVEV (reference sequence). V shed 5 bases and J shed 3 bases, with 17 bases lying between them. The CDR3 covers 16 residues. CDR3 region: CASSPNHGGLNQPQHF. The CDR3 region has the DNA TGTGCCAGCAGTCCAAATCACGGGGGGCTCAATCAGCCCCAGCATTTT.

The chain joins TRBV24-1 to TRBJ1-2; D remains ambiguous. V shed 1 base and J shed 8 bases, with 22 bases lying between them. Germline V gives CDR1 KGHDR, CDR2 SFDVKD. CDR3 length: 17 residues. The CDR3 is CATSDFTGRRNSDGYTF. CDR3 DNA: TGTGCCACCAGTGATTTTACGGGCCGGAGGAATTCGGACGGCTACACCTTC.

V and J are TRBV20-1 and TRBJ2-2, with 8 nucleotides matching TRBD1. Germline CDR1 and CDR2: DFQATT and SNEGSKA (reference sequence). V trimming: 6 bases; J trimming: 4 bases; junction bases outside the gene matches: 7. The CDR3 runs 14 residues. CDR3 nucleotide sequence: TGCAGTGCCCCAGGACAGGGTTCCACCGGGGAGCTGTTTTTT. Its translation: CSAPGQGSTGELFF.

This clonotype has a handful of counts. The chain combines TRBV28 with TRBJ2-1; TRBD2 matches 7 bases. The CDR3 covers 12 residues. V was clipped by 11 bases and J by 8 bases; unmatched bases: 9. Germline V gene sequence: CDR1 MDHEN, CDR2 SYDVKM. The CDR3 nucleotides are TGTGCCTCGTGGGGGGGTCTCGATGAGCAGTTCTTC. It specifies CASWGGLDEQFF.

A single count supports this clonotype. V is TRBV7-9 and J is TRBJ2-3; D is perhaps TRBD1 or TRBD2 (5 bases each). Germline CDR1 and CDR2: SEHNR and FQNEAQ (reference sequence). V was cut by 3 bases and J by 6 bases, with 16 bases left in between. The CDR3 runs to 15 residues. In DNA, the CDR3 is TGTGCCAGCAGCTTCAAAGGGACCGAGGGGGATACGCAGTATTTT. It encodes CASSFKGTEGDTQYF.

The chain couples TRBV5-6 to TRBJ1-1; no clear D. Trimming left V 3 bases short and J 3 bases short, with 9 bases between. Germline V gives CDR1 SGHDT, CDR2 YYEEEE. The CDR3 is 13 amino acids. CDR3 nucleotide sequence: TGTGCCAGCAGCTCCCCCGCCCACACTGAAGCTTTCTTT. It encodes CASSSPAHTEAFF.

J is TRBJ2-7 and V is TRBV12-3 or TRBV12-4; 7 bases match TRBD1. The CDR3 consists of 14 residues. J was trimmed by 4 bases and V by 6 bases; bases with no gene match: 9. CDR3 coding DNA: TGTGCCAGCAGCGGGATAGGCAGGGGGTACGAGCAGTACTTC. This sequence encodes CASSGIGRGYEQYF.

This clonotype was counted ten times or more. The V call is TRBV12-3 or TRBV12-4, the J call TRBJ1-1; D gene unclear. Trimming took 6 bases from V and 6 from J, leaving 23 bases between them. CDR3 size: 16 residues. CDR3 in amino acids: CASSPSFGGGWAEAFF. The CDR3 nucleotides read TGTGCCAGCAGCCCGAGTTTCGGCGGAGGCTGGGCTGAAGCTTTCTTT.

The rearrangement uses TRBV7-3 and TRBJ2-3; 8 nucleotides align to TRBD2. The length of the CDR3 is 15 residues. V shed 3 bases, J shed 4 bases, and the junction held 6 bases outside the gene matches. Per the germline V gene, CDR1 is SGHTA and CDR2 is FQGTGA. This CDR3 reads CASSFTAGAADTQYF. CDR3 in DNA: TGTGCCAGCAGCTTTACAGCGGGGGCGGCAGATACGCAGTATTTT.

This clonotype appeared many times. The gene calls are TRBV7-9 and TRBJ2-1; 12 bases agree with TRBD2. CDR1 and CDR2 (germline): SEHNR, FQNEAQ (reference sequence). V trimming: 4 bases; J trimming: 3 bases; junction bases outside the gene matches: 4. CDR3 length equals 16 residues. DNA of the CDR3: TGTGCCAGCAGCTCCCGACTAGCGGGAGACTACAATGAGCAGTTCTTC. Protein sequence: CASSSRLAGDYNEQFF.

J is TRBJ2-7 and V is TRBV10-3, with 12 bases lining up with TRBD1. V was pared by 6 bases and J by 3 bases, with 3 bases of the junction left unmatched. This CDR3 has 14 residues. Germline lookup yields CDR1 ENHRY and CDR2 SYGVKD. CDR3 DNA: TGTGCCATCAGGGGGACAGGGGGCGGCTACGAGCAGTACTTC. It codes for CAIRGTGGGYEQYF.

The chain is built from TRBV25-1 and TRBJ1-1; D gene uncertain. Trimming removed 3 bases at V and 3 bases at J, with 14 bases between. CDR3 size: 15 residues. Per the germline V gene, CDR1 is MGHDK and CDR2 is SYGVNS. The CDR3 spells CASSDVNSGHTEAFF. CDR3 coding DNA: TGTGCCAGCAGTGACGTTAATTCGGGTCACACTGAAGCTTTCTTT.

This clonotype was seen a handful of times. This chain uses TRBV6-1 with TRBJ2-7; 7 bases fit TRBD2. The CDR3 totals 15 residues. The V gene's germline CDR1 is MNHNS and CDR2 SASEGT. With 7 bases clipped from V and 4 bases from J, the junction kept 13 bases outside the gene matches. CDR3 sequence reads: CASKRAGVKGYEQYF. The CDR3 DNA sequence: TGTGCCAGCAAGAGGGCGGGGGTGAAGGGGTACGAGCAGTACTTC.

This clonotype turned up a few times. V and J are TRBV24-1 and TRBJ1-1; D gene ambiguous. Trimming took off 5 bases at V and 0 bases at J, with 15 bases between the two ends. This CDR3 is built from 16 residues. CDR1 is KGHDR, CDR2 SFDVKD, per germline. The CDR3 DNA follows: TGTGCCACCAGTGTCGTGAGTTGGGTTATGAACACTGAAGCTTTCTTT. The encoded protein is CATSVVSWVMNTEAFF.